Detailed here is one T cell receptor beta chain. What it binds is not known. This specimen belongs to a study of T cells in Graves' hyperthyroidism and ophthalmopathy. Study results and caveats: With a median lead of about 6.9 months before onset, the model predicted ophthalmopathy.

Researchers defined stable Graves' hyperthyroidism as no ophthalmopathy progression within 18 months. Not enrolled were patients with uncontrolled infection, other autoimmune disease, pregnancy or lactation. PBMCs were derived from about 9.1 ml fresh peripheral blood. From RNA transcripts, TCR beta CDR3 regions were amplified. HTBI primers drove first-round RT-PCR of the TCR CDR3. TCRdb reprocessed the multiplex PCR reads via MiXCR and lists one record per CDR3 protein. Of fewer than 800,000 distinct CDR3 sequences listed, about 17% were seen once; the top ten hold under 10%. The germline CDR1 and CDR2 sequences are SEHNR and FQNEAQ (reference sequence). The CDR3 length is 12 residues. The V end lost 5 bases, the J end lost 3 bases, and 8 bases lay between the germline ends.

The sample consisted of blood. The chain carries TRBV7-9 and TRBJ2-7; D call uncertain. The receptor was derived from a man aged 18-30 years with Graves' hyperthyroidism. The CDR3 DNA reads as TGTGCCAGCAGCCGGGTGGTCTACGAGCAGTACTTC. Its translation is CASSRVVYEQYF.